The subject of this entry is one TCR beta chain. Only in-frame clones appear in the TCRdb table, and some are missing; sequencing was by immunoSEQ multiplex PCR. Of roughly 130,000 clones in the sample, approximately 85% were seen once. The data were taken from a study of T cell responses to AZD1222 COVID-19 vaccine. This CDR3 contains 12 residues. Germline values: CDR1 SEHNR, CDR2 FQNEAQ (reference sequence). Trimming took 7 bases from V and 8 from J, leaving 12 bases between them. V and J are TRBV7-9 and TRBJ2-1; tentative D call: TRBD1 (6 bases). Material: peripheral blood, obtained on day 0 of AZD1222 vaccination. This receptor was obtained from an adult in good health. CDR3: CASNRVVDEQFF. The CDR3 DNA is TGTGCCAGCAACAGGGTTGTCGATGAGCAGTTCTTC.